This T cell receptor (beta chain) was captured by sequencing in a study of T cells in Graves' hyperthyroidism and ophthalmopathy. From RNA transcripts, TCR beta CDR3 regions were amplified. HTBI primers drove first-round RT-PCR of the TCR CDR3. TCRdb reprocessed the multiplex PCR reads via MiXCR and lists one record per CDR3 protein. The sample includes 250,000 or so distinct CDR3 sequences, approximately 14% of them seen just once. This clonotype appeared once. A junction end diverges from the germline sequence, so it may reflect a read error. The germline CDR1 and CDR2 sequences are SNHLY and FYNNEI. This CDR3 region has 14 residues.

The sample taken for sequencing was blood. This sequence originates from a woman in her forties or fifties with Graves' hyperthyroidism that later progressed to Graves' ophthalmopathy. This chain uses TRBV2 with TRBJ1-1; a weak D match, TRBD1 (6 bases). The CDR3 DNA is TGTGCCAGCAGCAACAGGGTAATTGGGACTGAAACTTTCTTT. This sequence encodes CASSNRVIGTETFF.